This entry lists 25 T cell receptor beta chains sequenced from one sample in a study of cytomegalovirus exposure and HLA in healthy donors. The PCR had 60 Vbeta and 13 Jbeta primers. Clones were sequenced by immunoSEQ multiplex PCR, and TCRdb holds only the in-frame ones, with some missing. The profile shows some 140,000 clones, approximately 80% of them singletons. The sequenced sample consisted of PBMCs. These receptors originate from a young man in good health and CMV-seropositive.

The CDR3, as DNA: TGTGCCAGCAGTTTCCGGGACAGTATATCTGGGGCCAACGTCCTGACTTTC. Protein: CASSFRDSISGANVLTF. The V and J genes are TRBV27 and TRBJ2-6; 7 bases fit TRBD1. The CDR3 is 17 residues long. CDR1 MNHEY and CDR2 SMNVEV come from the germline V gene (reference sequence). Trimming took 3 bases from V and 1 from J; bases not matched to a gene: 6. Full variable domain (outside the CDR3, taken from reference TRBV27 and TRBJ2-6): EAQVTQNPRYLITVTGKKLTVTCSQNMNHEYMSWYRQDPGLGLRQIYYSMNVEVTDKGDVPEGYKVSRKEKRNFPLILESPSPNQTSLYFCASSFRDSISGANVLTFGAGSRLTVL.

The chain combines TRBV27 with TRBJ2-7; 8 bases agree with TRBD2. The germline V gene has CDR1 MNHEY and CDR2 SMNVEV (reference sequence). V lost 0 bases, J lost 2 bases, and 6 bases stayed unmatched. The CDR3 extends over 16 amino acids. The CDR3 spells CASSLSPSGQTYEQYF. In DNA form, the CDR3 reads TGTGCCAGCAGTTTATCGCCTAGCGGGCAGACCTACGAGCAGTACTTC.

On this clone: An end of the junction differs from the germline gene, which may be a read error. The chain links TRBV19 to TRBJ1-2; TRBD1 agrees at 8 bases. CDR3 size: 15 residues. Looked up from germline, CDR1 is LNHDA and CDR2 is SQIVND (reference sequence). CDR3 amino acids: CASGIASDRVYGYTF. The CDR3 DNA reads TGTGCCAGTGGTATAGCCTCGGACAGGGTCTATGGCTACACCTTC.

The rearrangement links TRBV5-6 to TRBJ2-1; 7 nucleotides line up with TRBD2. Germline CDR1 SGHDT, CDR2 YYEEEE. The trim removed 4 bases at V and 0 bases at J, leaving 7 bases unmatched. The CDR3 consists of 16 residues. CDR3: CASSDTGGRSYNEQFF. CDR3 nucleotides: TGTGCCAGCAGCGATACGGGAGGCCGCTCCTACAATGAGCAGTTCTTC.

V is TRBV6-5 and J is TRBJ2-1; a weak D match, TRBD1 (6 bases). Per germline, CDR1 MNHEY and CDR2 SVGAGI. This CDR3 spans 16 amino acids. V was clipped by 2 bases and J by 0 bases, with 11 bases between them. CDR3 sequence (DNA): TGTGCCAGCAGTTACGGGGACACGGTCTCCTACAATGAGCAGTTCTTC. This encodes CASSYGDTVSYNEQFF.

This rearrangement joins TRBV27 to TRBJ2-7; 8 bases match TRBD1. Germline V gives CDR1 MNHEY, CDR2 SMNVEV (reference sequence). The CDR3 consists of 14 residues. V lost 5 bases and J lost 11; bases outside the gene matches: 14. The CDR3 DNA reads as TGTGCCAGCAGTCCACTAAACACCCAGGGGGCTGAGTACTTC. It codes for CASSPLNTQGAEYF.

The chain carries TRBV7-3 and TRBJ2-5; D possibly corresponds to TRBD2 (6 bases). Germline V gives CDR1 SGHTA, CDR2 FQGTGA. There are 15 residues in the CDR3. V was pared by 1 base and J by 2 bases, with 11 bases between. The CDR3 spells CASSLMGGLQETQYF. The CDR3 DNA follows: TGTGCCAGCAGCTTAATGGGAGGATTACAAGAGACCCAGTACTTC.

The chain uses TRBV25-1 and TRBJ2-7; perhaps TRBD1 as D (7 bases). Germline V CDR1 and CDR2: MGHDK, SYGVNS. There are 15 residues in the CDR3. Trimming cost V 6 bases and J 3 bases, with 18 bases left between them. CDR3 nucleotides: TGTGCCAGCAGCGTTGGTCCAGGGGGGAACTACGAGCAGTACTTC. As protein: CASSVGPGGNYEQYF.

This clone was seen a handful of times. The chain links TRBV10-1 to TRBJ2-7; 12 nucleotides align to TRBD2. CDR3 size: 12 residues. V dropped 8 bases and J dropped 5; count of bases not matched to a gene: 1. Germline CDR1 WNHNN, CDR2 SYGVQD (reference sequence). The CDR3: CASRTSGNEQYF. The CDR3 region has the DNA TGCGCCAGCCGGACTAGCGGGAACGAGCAGTACTTC.

This clone was seen just once. This chain joins TRBV27 and TRBJ1-1; a possible D gene is TRBD1 (5 bases). CDR3 size: 13 residues. V was trimmed by 3 bases and J by 11 bases, leaving 16 bases between them. Germline values: CDR1 MNHEY, CDR2 SMNVEV (reference sequence). CDR3: CASSFGRGFEAFF. The DNA for the CDR3 is TGTGCCAGCAGTTTCGGTAGGGGTTTTGAGGCTTTCTTT.

Only one count was recorded for this clone. The chain combines TRBV30 with TRBJ1-6; TRBD1 is a possible D gene (6 bases). Trimming left V 1 base short and J 7 bases short, with 11 bases between. Per the germline V gene, CDR1 is GTSNPN and CDR2 is SVGIG (reference sequence). CDR3 length: 14 residues. The CDR3 nucleotides are TGTGCCTGGAGTGGAGGGAGGGGGAATTCACCCCTCCACTTT. Encoded protein: CAWSGGRGNSPLHF. Drawing the rest from reference TRBV30 and TRBJ1-6, the complete variable domain is SQTIHQWPATLVQPVGSPLSLECTVEGTSNPNLYWYRQAAGRGLQLLFYSVGIGQISSEVPQNLSASRPQDRQFILSSKKLLLSDSGFYLCAWSGGRGNSPLHFGNGTRLTVT.

The chain joins TRBV15 to TRBJ2-5; D possibly corresponds to TRBD1 (6 bases). V was clipped by 7 bases and J by 5 bases, with 14 bases between them. Germline-derived CDR1 and CDR2 are LNHNV and YYDKDF (reference sequence). This CDR3 is 13 amino acids long. The CDR3 reads CATTKQGFETQYF. Here the CDR3 DNA reads TGTGCCACCACCAAACAGGGTTTCGAGACCCAGTACTTC.

The CDR3 is CACGGADTQYF. The CDR3 region has the DNA TGTGCCTGTGGGGGGGCAGATACGCAGTATTTT. The gene calls are TRBV10-3 and TRBJ2-3; 7 bases map to TRBD2. This CDR3 contains 11 residues. Germline V gene lookup returns CDR1 ENHRY and CDR2 SYGVKD. The V segment lost 11 bases and the J segment 4 bases; nucleotides outside the gene matches: 3.

The chain employs TRBV28 and TRBJ2-5, with TRBD1 as a possible D gene (5 bases). Germline loops: CDR1 MDHEN, CDR2 SYDVKM. The CDR3 runs 13 residues. V was shortened by 5 bases and J by 4 bases, with 11 bases between the two germline ends. CDR3 in DNA: TGTGCCAGCAGTCTGACAGTTGGAGAGACCCAGTACTTC. Protein sequence: CASSLTVGETQYF.

This clone is a singleton in its sample. The rearrangement uses TRBV19 and TRBJ2-2; 7 bases are shared with TRBD1. There are 18 residues in the CDR3. Trimming at V came to 3 bases and at J to 4 bases, leaving 14 bases not matched to a gene. From germline, CDR1 is LNHDA and CDR2 SQIVND (reference sequence). The CDR3 DNA reads TGTGCCAGTAGTATTCGATCCAGGGGGACATGGTTCACCGGGGAGCTGTTTTTT. Protein: CASSIRSRGTWFTGELFF.

This sequence joins TRBV5-1 and TRBJ2-3; the match to TRBD1 covers 7 bases. J gave up 4 bases and V 0 bases, and 5 bases lay outside the gene matches. The CDR3 is 15 residues long. Germline loops: CDR1 SGHRS, CDR2 YFSETQ. The CDR3 region is CASSLEGGGSDTQYF. The CDR3 DNA is TGCGCCAGCAGCTTGGAAGGGGGCGGATCAGATACGCAGTATTTT.

The J gene is TRBJ1-1, the V gene TRBV27, with 9 bases matching TRBD1. Germline CDR1 reads MNHEY; CDR2 reads SMNVEV (reference sequence). The V gene end was trimmed by 4 bases and the J gene end by 0 bases; junction bases not matched to a gene: 3. This CDR3 region has 15 residues. The CDR3 DNA is TGTGCCAGCAGTTCGGGGACAGGGATGAACACTGAAGCTTTCTTT. It yields the protein CASSSGTGMNTEAFF.

This chain links TRBV27 with TRBJ2-1, with 16 bases matching TRBD2. Trimming cost V 6 bases and J 7 bases; bases outside gene matches: 21. The germline gives CDR1 MNHEY, CDR2 SMNVEV (reference sequence). CDR3 length: 21 residues. The CDR3 bases are TGTGCCAGCAGCGAAAGCCCTCCGGGACTAGCGGGAGGGTTTAGTGAGAATGAGCAGTTCTTC. This translates into CASSESPPGLAGGFSENEQFF.

The chain has TRBV6-6 and TRBJ1-5; TRBD1 might be the D (5 bases). V lost 4 bases and J lost 0, with 10 bases in between. This CDR3 is built from 15 residues. Germline lookup yields CDR1 MNHNY and CDR2 SVGAGI (reference sequence). The CDR3 DNA is TGTGCCAGCAGTTTATCTGACAGTAGCAATCAGCCCCAGCATTTT. This sequence encodes CASSLSDSSNQPQHF.

The sample holds a few counts of this clone. V and J are TRBV7-2 and TRBJ1-3; no clear D. Germline V gene sequence: CDR1 SGHTA, CDR2 FQGNSA. The germline V and J ends were trimmed by 6 bases and 0 bases, with 9 bases remaining between them. The CDR3 sequence is 14 residues long. CDR3 nucleotides: TGTGCCAGCAGTCGAGCCGTCTCTGGAAACACCATATATTTT. This translates into CASSRAVSGNTIYF.

The chain couples TRBV28 to TRBJ2-5, with 15 positions matching TRBD2. The CDR3 contains 14 residues. The V and J ends lost 8 bases and 4 bases, in that order; junction bases with no gene match: 2. CDR1 MDHEN and CDR2 SYDVKM come from the germline V gene. The CDR3 here is CASRTSGGGETQYF. The DNA of the CDR3 is TGTGCCAGCCGGACTAGCGGGGGGGGAGAGACCCAGTACTTC. Together with reference TRBV28 and TRBJ2-5, the CDR3 gives the full variable domain: DVKVTQSSRYLVKRTGEKVFLECVQDMDHENMFWYRQDPGLGLRLIYFSYDVKMKEKGDIPEGYSVSREKKERFSLILESASTNQTSMYLCASRTSGGGETQYFGPGTRLLVL.

The chain joins TRBV7-2 to TRBJ2-2; a possible D gene is TRBD2 (6 bases). Germline V gene lookup returns CDR1 SGHTA and CDR2 FQGNSA. CDR3 length: 15 amino acids. Trimming took off 9 bases at V and 1 base at J, with 15 bases between the two ends. This CDR3 reads CASIVGTWNTGELFF. CDR3 sequence (DNA): TGTGCCAGTATAGTAGGGACTTGGAACACCGGGGAGCTGTTTTTT.

This chain links TRBV2 with TRBJ2-7; D not certain. Between the trimmed V and J ends, which lost 4 bases and 2 bases, there was a span of 9 bases. Germline assignment: CDR1 SNHLY and CDR2 FYNNEI. The CDR3 has 13 amino acids. The chain's CDR3 is CASSGLRTYEQYF. The CDR3, as DNA: TGTGCCAGCAGTGGACTGAGGACCTACGAGCAGTACTTC.

The chain is built from TRBV18 and TRBJ2-6; no definite D call. The germline V and J ends were trimmed by 3 bases and 0 bases, with 9 bases remaining between them. The CDR3 has 16 residues. Germline loops: CDR1 KGHSH, CDR2 LQKENI. The CDR3 DNA is TGTGCCAGCTCACCCTCCCTTAGCTCTGGGGCCAACGTCCTGACTTTC. Amino acid sequence: CASSPSLSSGANVLTF.

The V and J genes are TRBV10-1 and TRBJ2-5; 10 bases are a match to TRBD1. The CDR3 has 15 amino acids. J lost 5 bases, V lost 6 bases, and 9 bases had no gene match. Germline V gene data show CDR1 as WNHNN and CDR2 as SYGVQD (reference sequence). In DNA form, the CDR3 reads TGCGCCAGCAGCTTGGGACAGGGGAGGTTGGAGACCCAGTACTTC. This translates into CASSLGQGRLETQYF.